Listed here are 28 T cell receptor beta chains from one sample, sequenced in a study of T cell repertoires in cytomegalovirus infection. These TCRs' antigens remain unknown. A single record per CDR3 protein comes from TCRdb applying MiXCR to the reads. This sample has about 890,000 distinct CDR3 sequences, with under 40% found just once. The specimen comprised cultured CD8+ T cells from PBMCs, sampled from culture after CMV antigen stimulation. Receptors originate from a human donor in good health (CMV status not recorded). Some clones in this sample may be carry-over from other donors' samples.

This clonotype was found a few times. This chain uses TRBV7-8 with TRBJ1-4, with D perhaps TRBD1 (6 bases). The germline gives CDR1 SGHVS, CDR2 FQNEAQ. V gave up 4 bases and J gave up 8 bases, with 17 bases separating them. The CDR3 totals 15 residues. The CDR3 coding sequence is TGTGCCAGCAGCTCGGCCTTGGGGGACACAGAAAAACTGTTTTTT. This gives the protein CASSSALGDTEKLFF.

V is TRBV19 and J is TRBJ2-3; 8 nucleotides align to TRBD2. Trimming removed 5 bases from V and 6 bases from J; junction bases left unmatched: 10. The CDR3 consists of 15 residues. The germline V gene has CDR1 LNHDA and CDR2 SQIVND (reference sequence). As DNA, the CDR3 is TGTGCCAGTAGTTTCAGCGGGGGCTCCGGGGATACGCAGTATTTT. Translation: CASSFSGGSGDTQYF.

The genes are TRBV29-1 and TRBJ1-1; TRBD1 aligns across 7 bases. CDR3 length: 17 residues. The trim removed 0 bases at V and 1 base at J, leaving 11 bases unmatched. Germline CDR1 is SQVTM and CDR2 is ANQGSEA. The CDR3 sequence is CSVEDFGLRTGNTEAFF. DNA of the CDR3: TGCAGCGTTGAAGATTTTGGGCTCCGGACAGGGAACACTGAAGCTTTCTTT.

In its sample, this clonotype was seen a few times. The chain employs TRBV2 and TRBJ1-2; D uncertain. Germline V gene data show CDR1 as SNHLY and CDR2 as FYNNEI. V was cut by 7 bases and J by 4 bases, with 13 bases left in between. The CDR3 covers 13 residues. The CDR3 DNA is TGTGCCAGCATCACACACGCCAGCTATGGCTACACCTTC. Protein sequence: CASITHASYGYTF.

The chain links TRBV4-1 to TRBJ2-1; 10 positions agree with TRBD1. Germline loops: CDR1 MGHRA, CDR2 YSYEKL. V gave up 3 bases and J gave up 5 bases; unmatched junction bases: 4. The CDR3 length is 15 residues. Written as DNA, the CDR3 is TGCGCCAGCAGCCAGCGACAGGGGGCCCACAATGAGCAGTTCTTC. It is translated as CASSQRQGAHNEQFF.

This clonotype has more than one count but fewer than ten. The V call is TRBV7-9, the J call TRBJ2-5; D is unresolved. This CDR3 contains 14 residues. With 1 base removed from V and 5 bases from J, the gap between germline ends came to 11 bases. CDR1 is SEHNR and CDR2 is FQNEAQ in the germline V gene (reference sequence). The CDR3 DNA is TGTGCCAGCAGCTTAGACCCCCTGCGGGAGACCCAGTACTTC. Translated, it gives CASSLDPLRETQYF.

The genes are TRBV28 and TRBJ2-1, with TRBD1 matching 11 bases. Germline CDR1 and CDR2: MDHEN and SYDVKM. CDR3 size: 14 residues. Unmatched junction bases numbered 6, after V lost 6 bases and J lost 8 bases. CDR3 in amino acids: CASRWDRGIYEQFF. Here the CDR3 DNA reads TGTGCCAGCAGATGGGACAGGGGGATTTATGAGCAGTTCTTC.

The chain recombines TRBV4-1 with TRBJ1-4; D ambiguous. The CDR3 extends over 12 amino acids. Germline CDR1 and CDR2: MGHRA and YSYEKL. The germline V and J ends were trimmed by 0 bases and 13 bases, with 9 bases remaining between them. The CDR3 sequence is CASSQDVESLFF. In DNA form, the CDR3 reads TGCGCCAGCAGCCAAGATGTTGAATCACTGTTTTTT.

This clonotype was observed many times. This sequence joins TRBV7-8 and TRBJ2-2; 14 bases map to TRBD2. J was trimmed by 13 bases and V by 5 bases; bases with no gene match: 6. The CDR3 is 14 amino acids. The germline gives CDR1 SGHVS, CDR2 FQNEAQ. CDR3 in DNA: TGTGCCAGCAGCCAGGGACTAGCGGGGGTGTGGCTGTTTTTT. Translating it yields CASSQGLAGVWLFF.

The gene calls are TRBV6-2 or TRBV6-3 and TRBJ1-1, with D tentatively TRBD1 (6 bases). The V end was cut by 8 bases, the J end by 5 bases, with 21 bases between. The CDR3 has 15 amino acids. The germline gives CDR1 MNHEY, CDR2 SVGEGT. The CDR3 bases are TGTGCCAGCCGGGGGAGGGGGGGCGCGGATACTGAAGCTTTCTTT. Its translation is CASRGRGGADTEAFF.

The gene calls are TRBV14 and TRBJ2-1; TRBD2 matches at 10 bases. Germline V CDR1 and CDR2: SGHDN, FVKESK. CDR3 length: 15 residues. V lost 1 base to trimming and J lost 7 bases; unmatched junction nucleotides: 4. CDR3 DNA: TGTGCCAGCAGCCAAGTAGCGGGGGGTGATAATGAGCAGTTCTTC. This encodes CASSQVAGGDNEQFF.

Notes on this clonotype: One junction end does not reproduce the germline sequence, and a read error may be involved. The chain joins TRBV10-3 to TRBJ2-6; a possible D gene is TRBD2 (5 bases). Looked up from germline, CDR1 is ENHRY and CDR2 is SYGVKD. The CDR3 is 19 residues long. DNA for the CDR3: TGTGTCATCAGTGAGTTGAAGACTGGGAGAGAGACTGGGGCCAACGTCCTGACTTTC. Amino acid sequence: CVISELKTGRETGANVLTF.

Comment on this clonotype: Its ends do not fully match the called genes, so a read error is possible. The V call is TRBV18, the J call TRBJ1-5; a possible D gene is TRBD1 (6 bases). Per germline, CDR1 KGHSH and CDR2 LQKENI. CDR3 length equals 16 residues. The CDR3 DNA sequence: TGTGCCAACTCACCACGATCGGCAGGGGTCTATCAGCCCCAGCATTTT. Its protein product is CANSPRSAGVYQPQHF.

There are a few counts of this clonotype. The V call is TRBV12-3 or TRBV12-4, the J call TRBJ1-1; TRBD1 is a possible D gene (6 bases). Trimming pared 6 bases from V and 5 bases from J, leaving 16 bases between. CDR3 length: 14 amino acids. For the CDR3, the DNA is TGTGCCAGCAGGCACCCGGACAGTTGGACTGAAGCTTTCTTT. This sequence encodes CASRHPDSWTEAFF.

The rearrangement joins TRBV7-9 to TRBJ2-1; TRBD2 matches 14 bases. Trimming removed 0 bases from V and 2 bases from J; junction bases left unmatched: 6. This CDR3 has 19 residues. Germline V CDR1 and CDR2: SEHNR, FQNEAQ (reference sequence). The CDR3 sequence is CASSLARRLAGGAYNEQFF. The CDR3 bases are TGTGCCAGCAGCTTAGCCCGGCGACTAGCGGGGGGGGCCTACAATGAGCAGTTCTTC.

The sample holds a few counts of this clonotype. The chain links TRBV6-2 or TRBV6-3 to TRBJ2-7; D remains ambiguous. The CDR3 consists of 17 residues. CDR1 is MNHEY and CDR2 is SVGEGT in the germline V gene. Trimming took 6 bases from V and 2 from J, leaving 23 bases between them. The CDR3 here is CASSYGKGRMGTYEQYF. The CDR3 coding sequence is TGTGCCAGCAGCTACGGAAAGGGCCGTATGGGGACCTACGAGCAGTACTTC.

The chain couples TRBV11-2 to TRBJ1-1, with 12 bases that match TRBD1. This CDR3 region has 17 residues. Germline trimming cut 5 bases from V and 2 bases from J; bases unmatched to any gene: 9. The germline V gene encodes CDR1 SGHAT and CDR2 FQNNGV. The CDR3 nucleotides are TGTGCCAGCAGCCCTCCGGGACAGGGGGCTACTAACACTGAAGCTTTCTTT. Translation gives CASSPPGQGATNTEAFF.

The rearrangement links TRBV6-1 to TRBJ2-3, with 12 bases that match TRBD2. The germline gives CDR1 MNHNS, CDR2 SASEGT. V dropped 5 bases and J dropped 5; count of bases not matched to a gene: 11. The CDR3 spans 17 residues. CDR3 loop: CASSRLATSGGLDTQYF. In nucleotides, the CDR3 is TGTGCCAGCAGTCGACTGGCGACTAGCGGGGGACTAGATACGCAGTATTTT.

The genes are TRBV6-1 and TRBJ2-1; 9 nucleotides match TRBD2. V dropped 7 bases and J dropped 7; count of bases not matched to a gene: 8. Germline V gene data show CDR1 as MNHNS and CDR2 as SASEGT. The CDR3 sequence is 14 residues long. The DNA for the CDR3 is TGTGCCAGCATGAAGCGGGGGGCTGGAAATGAGCAGTTCTTC. The encoded protein is CASMKRGAGNEQFF.

The rearrangement uses TRBV6-1 and TRBJ2-7; unclear D gene. Germline CDR1 MNHNS, CDR2 SASEGT. Trimming took 2 bases from V and 4 from J, leaving 6 bases between them. The CDR3 is 12 residues long. The CDR3 coding sequence is TGTGCCAGCAGTGAACCCTCTTACGAGCAGTACGTC. It codes for CASSEPSYEQYV.

In its sample, this clonotype was seen a few times. V gene TRBV5-1 combines with J gene TRBJ2-5; TRBD2 might be the D (5 bases). Germline V gene lookup returns CDR1 SGHRS and CDR2 YFSETQ. CDR3 length equals 15 residues. Trimming cost V 7 bases and J 4 bases, with 20 bases left between them. The CDR3 region has the DNA TGCGCCAGCGCGTACTTGCCGGGAAGATCAGAGACCCAGTACTTC. Its translation is CASAYLPGRSETQYF.

The J gene is TRBJ2-5, the V gene TRBV15; 8 bases align to TRBD1. CDR3 length: 17 residues. V lost 4 bases, J lost 2 bases, and 12 bases stayed unmatched. In germline, CDR1 is LNHNV, CDR2 YYDKDF (reference sequence). CDR3 DNA: TGTGCCACCAGCATGTTTATAGGACAGGGCCCTCAAGAGACCCAGTACTTC. Translating gives CATSMFIGQGPQETQYF. Looking up the rest from reference TRBV15 and TRBJ2-5 gives the full variable domain: DAMVIQNPRYQVTQFGKPVTLSCSQTLNHNVMYWYQQKSSQAPKLLFHYYDKDFNNEADTPDNFQSRRPNTSFCFLDIRSPGLGDTAMYLCATSMFIGQGPQETQYFGPGTRLLVL.

This clonotype was seen a handful of times. The chain uses TRBV19 and TRBJ1-1, with D unclear. The CDR3 contains 12 residues. In germline, CDR1 is LNHDA, CDR2 SQIVND (reference sequence). The V end was cut by 8 bases, the J end by 3 bases, with 10 bases between. The CDR3 loop is CASGKVYTEAFF. The CDR3 nucleotides are TGTGCCAGTGGGAAGGTTTACACTGAAGCTTTCTTT.

The chain is built from TRBV5-6 and TRBJ2-1, with TRBD1 matching over 11 bases. Germline loops: CDR1 SGHDT, CDR2 YYEEEE. J lost 7 bases, V lost 3 bases, and 9 bases had no gene match. The CDR3 runs 16 residues. DNA for the CDR3: TGTGCCAGCAGCTCCTCCGGGACAGGGGGTAGGAATGAGCAGTTCTTC. Translated: CASSSSGTGGRNEQFF.

DNA of the CDR3: TGTGCCAGCAGTGAGGGAGATCCCTCCCTCTACGAGCAGTACTTC. Translation: CASSEGDPSLYEQYF. This chain uses TRBV2 with TRBJ2-7, with D possibly TRBD2 on 5 matching bases. The germline gives CDR1 SNHLY, CDR2 FYNNEI. V was cut by 3 bases and J by 3 bases, with 15 bases left in between. This CDR3 is 15 amino acids long.

The chain employs TRBV7-9 and TRBJ1-1; D uncertain. Trimming shortened V by 1 base and J by 1 base, and 7 bases separated the two germline ends. Germline V CDR1 and CDR2: SEHNR, FQNEAQ (reference sequence). The CDR3 is 14 residues long. CDR3 nucleotides: TGTGCCAGCAGCTTAGACGTGGCGAACACTGAAGCTTTCTTT. This codes for CASSLDVANTEAFF. Full variable domain (rest looked up from reference TRBV7-9 and TRBJ1-1): DTGVSQNPRHKITKRGQNVTFRCDPISEHNRLYWYRQTLGQGPEFLTYFQNEAQLEKSRLLSDRFSAERPKGSFSTLEIQRTEQGDSAMYLCASSLDVANTEAFFGQGTRLTVV.

V usage is TRBV7-3 and J usage is TRBJ1-2, with 7 positions matching TRBD1. With V trimmed by 5 bases and J by 10 bases, 7 bases remained unmatched. The CDR3 runs to 12 residues. Germline loops: CDR1 SGHTA, CDR2 FQGTGA. The CDR3 bases are TGTGCCAGCAGCCTAAGCAGGGGGGACTACACCTTC. It encodes CASSLSRGDYTF. Supplemented by reference TRBV7-3 and TRBJ1-2, the full variable domain reads GAGVSQTPSNKVTEKGKYVELRCDPISGHTALYWYRQSLGQGPEFLIYFQGTGAADDSGLPNDRFFAVRPEGSVSTLKIQRTERGDSAVYLCASSLSRGDYTFGSGTRLTVV.

This chain connects TRBV9 to TRBJ2-5; D not resolved. The CDR3 is 16 residues long. Germline V CDR1 and CDR2: SGDLS, YYNGEE. The V and J ends lost 0 bases and 1 base respectively, with 13 bases between them. Written as DNA, the CDR3 is TGTGCCAGCAGCGTAGAGGGTCGAACTATCCAAGAGACCCAGTACTTC. Translating it yields CASSVEGRTIQETQYF.